This T cell receptor (beta chain) was sequenced in a study of blood T cells in healthy people across ages. A second PCR, run for about 7 to 11 cycles, used a sample-barcoded 5' primer plus a J-beta primer mix. MiXCR was run by TCRdb on the 5' RACE reads, yielding one entry per CDR3 protein. The data contain roughly 900,000 distinct CDR3 sequences, around 26% of them singletons. This clonotype was observed a handful of times. Looked up from germline, CDR1 is GTSNPN and CDR2 is SVGIG (reference sequence). The CDR3 spans 14 residues. Deletions cut 1 base from V and 1 base from J, with 8 bases between. The origin of this receptor is a woman over 75 in good health. The chain combines TRBV30 with TRBJ1-5; D is ambiguous. Sequenced sample: blood. CDR3 coding DNA: TGTGCCTGGAGTGAGGGATTGAGCAATCAGCCCCAGCATTTT. This encodes CAWSEGLSNQPQHF.